This TCR beta chain is from a study of beta chain features in type 1 diabetes. Study-wide results and caveats: Healthy donors had naive, central memory and Treg TCRB repertoires that appeared less similar than those seen among patients.

This clone was seen a few times. Its antigen is not identified. J lost 6 bases, V lost 2 bases, and 4 bases had no gene match. Per germline, CDR1 SGHTA and CDR2 FQGNSA. This CDR3 has 14 amino acids. The whole isolated RNA underwent reverse transcription, so sequencing captured expressed TCRB transcripts. Using immunoSEQ multiplex PCR, the repertoire was profiled, and TCRdb retains in-frame clones only, with some absent. The data hold about 620,000 clones, with roughly 15% observed a single time. The sequence was obtained from a man younger than 35 in good health. The rearrangement joins TRBV7-2 to TRBJ2-3; TRBD2 matches at 8 bases. Sequences were obtained from naive CD4+ T cells from blood. CDR3 DNA: TGTGCCAGCAGCTTACGGGAGGGCCGGGATACGCAGTATTTT. It is translated as CASSLREGRDTQYF.